A selection of T cell receptor beta chains follows, all from one sample in a study of control samples from healthy donors and cancer patients. Profiled with immunoSEQ multiplex PCR; TCRdb holds only in-frame clones, not every one. Among more than 30,000 clones listed, around 83% were seen once. The sequenced sample consisted of PBMCs. These receptors all come from a woman aged 55-70 years with lung cancer. CDR3s include the opening cysteine and the closing phenylalanine or tryptophan. Fields, in order: D gene, V gene, clone size, J gene, CDR3 DNA, CDR3 protein. The D gene is left open where the match is weak. Clone size appears in some rows only: once, few, many, or a class for an expanded clone.

TRBD1,TRBV5-1,.,TRBJ1-1,TGCGCCAGCAGCTTCTCCGGGACAGGGAACACTGAAGCTTTCTTT,CASSFSGTGNTEAFF
.,TRBV20-1,.,TRBJ1-1,TGCAGTGCTAGAGATCCCTCTCAAGCTTTCTTT,CSARDPSQAFF
.,TRBV2,.,TRBJ2-1,TGTGCCAGCAGCGTGGATGGGCCACGCAGTGAGCAGTTCTTC,CASSVDGPRSEQFF
.,TRBV7-8,.,TRBJ1-5,TGTGCCAGCAGCTTCGGACAGCAAATTCATCAGCCCCAGCATTTT,CASSFGQQIHQPQHF
.,TRBV30,.,TRBJ1-1,TGTGCCTCCACGCCCCCGGGCACTGAAGCTTTCTTT,CASTPPGTEAFF
.,TRBV28,.,TRBJ2-5,TGTGCCAGCAGTTTAATTAGGGACGGGCAAGAGACCCAGTACTTC,CASSLIRDGQETQYF
.,TRBV12-5,.,TRBJ1-1,TGTGCTAGTGGTTTGGTACGGGGAGGGAACACTGAAGCTTTCTTT,CASGLVRGGNTEAFF
TRBD2,TRBV5-4,.,TRBJ2-5,TGTGCCAGCAGCTTGGTTGCGGGACTAGCGGGGGGTAGTCAGTACTTC,CASSLVAGLAGGSQYF
.,TRBV18,.,TRBJ1-1,TGTGCCAGCTCACCACCGCTTTTAGCGAACACTGAAGCTTTCTTT,CASSPPLLANTEAFF
TRBD2,TRBV9,.,TRBJ2-3,TGTGCCAGCAGCCCCCTGCGCGGGAGCGATACGCAGTATTTT,CASSPLRGSDTQYF
.,TRBV18,medium-sized,TRBJ1-6,TGTGCCAGCTCACCAGGGCCAAGAGTACCCAATTCACCCCTCCACTTT,CASSPGPRVPNSPLHF
TRBD2,TRBV6-5,.,TRBJ2-1,TGTGCCAGCTCCATACGGGGGGGAGAGCAGTTCTTC,CASSIRGGEQFF
.,TRBV6-5,.,TRBJ2-7,TGTGCCAGCAGTTACTCGCTGGGACCCAACGAGCAGTACTTC,CASSYSLGPNEQYF
.,TRBV5-1,.,TRBJ2-3,TGCGCCAGCAGCCCGAGCGTGGCGAGAACAGATACGCAGTATTTT,CASSPSVARTDTQYF
.,TRBV9,few,TRBJ2-2,TGTGCCAGCAGCTTCACAGGGAACACCGGGGAGCTGTTTTTT,CASSFTGNTGELFF
.,TRBV13,.,TRBJ2-1,TGTGCCAGCAGCTTAGCTGGGTATTTTGCGGTTGAGCAGTTCTTC,CASSLAGYFAVEQFF
.,TRBV5-6,.,TRBJ1-2,TGTGCCAGCAGCTCTCGGTGGAACTATGGCTACACCTTC,CASSSRWNYGYTF
TRBD1,TRBV30,.,TRBJ1-5,TGTGCCTGGAGTACAGGGGGAATAGGTGCGGGCAATCAGCCCCAGCATTTT,CAWSTGGIGAGNQPQHF
.,TRBV12-3/TRBV12-4,few,TRBJ1-2,TGTGCCAGCAGTTTGCAGCAAAAGGATGGCTACACCTTC,CASSLQQKDGYTF
.,TRBV7-6,.,TRBJ2-7,TGTGCCAGCAGCTCAGGGGAGGGCTACGAGCAGTACTTC,CASSSGEGYEQYF
.,TRBV12-5,.,TRBJ1-1,TGTGCTAGTCAACCAGGGCCGGGGGGAGCTTTCTTT,CASQPGPGGAFF
.,TRBV11-2,.,TRBJ2-1,TGTGCCAGCAGCTTACTTAGTTTCAATGAGCAGTTCTTC,CASSLLSFNEQFF
.,TRBV29-1,.,TRBJ1-1,TGCAGCGTGACAGTCATGGGGACTGAAGCTTTCTTT,CSVTVMGTEAFF
TRBD1,TRBV2,.,TRBJ1-5,TGTGCCAGCAGTGTCGGCAGGGGGGGCAATCAGCCCCAGCATTTT,CASSVGRGGNQPQHF
.,TRBV19,.,TRBJ1-4,TGTGCCAGTAGTATAATGATAACAACTAATGAAAAACTGTTTTTT,CASSIMITTNEKLFF
.,TRBV5-1,.,TRBJ2-3,TGCGCCAGCAGTCACGACCCAAGCACAGATACGCAGTATTTT,CASSHDPSTDTQYF
.,TRBV4-1,once,TRBJ1-1,TGCGCCAGCAGTCCAACCATACCAATCGGCACTGAAGCTTTCTTT,CASSPTIPIGTEAFF
TRBD1,TRBV6-6,.,TRBJ1-2,TGTGCCAGCAGGTCAAACAGGGGTGGGAGCTATGGCTACACCTTC,CASRSNRGGSYGYTF
.,TRBV12-2,.,TRBJ1-2,TGTGCAAGTCGCTCCTTTGACAGGGATGATGGCTACACCTTC,CASRSFDRDDGYTF
TRBD2,TRBV14,.,TRBJ2-1,TGTGCCAGCAGCCCTCAAGGGCGGGGGGGATACAATGAGCAGTTCTTC,CASSPQGRGGYNEQFF
.,TRBV7-2,.,TRBJ2-4,TGTGCCAGCAGCCCTCAGACATCTTCCAAAAACATTCAGTACTTC,CASSPQTSSKNIQYF
.,TRBV4-3,.,TRBJ2-1,TGCGCCAGCAGCCAGGTTAGCGATTCCCCTGCTATAGAGCAGTTCTTC,CASSQVSDSPAIEQFF
TRBD1,TRBV6-2/TRBV6-3,.,TRBJ2-1,TGTGCCAGCAGTTCCGACAGGGGCAATGAGCAGTTCTTC,CASSSDRGNEQFF
.,TRBV2,.,TRBJ2-1,TGTGCCAGCAGGACCCGGACGGAGGCCTTTAATGAGCAGTTCTTC,CASRTRTEAFNEQFF
.,TRBV7-3,.,TRBJ1-1,TGTGCCAGCAGCTTGAGCAGAGAGAACACTGAAGCTTTCTTT,CASSLSRENTEAFF
.,TRBV5-1,.,TRBJ1-4,TGCGCCAGCAGCCCCTGGGACACTCCTAATGAAAAACTGTTTTTT,CASSPWDTPNEKLFF
.,TRBV5-1,.,TRBJ2-5,TGCGCCAGCAGCTTGGACGTATCGGGGGAGACCCAGTACTTC,CASSLDVSGETQYF
TRBD1,TRBV5-1,few,TRBJ1-1,TGCGCCAGCAGCCCGCACTTCGACAGGGAGGGACCCTTCACTGAAGCTTTCTTT,CASSPHFDREGPFTEAFF
TRBD1,TRBV2,.,TRBJ2-5,TGTGCCAGCAGTGAAGGCTTCGGACAGGGCGCCCAATTGACCCAGTACTTC,CASSEGFGQGAQLTQYF
.,TRBV14,.,TRBJ1-1,TGTGCCAGCAGCCAAGATCAGGGACGATACACTGAAGCTTTCTTT,CASSQDQGRYTEAFF
TRBD1,TRBV18,.,TRBJ1-1,TGTGCCAGCTCCCTCGTAGACAGGGACGGAACTGAAGCTTTCTTT,CASSLVDRDGTEAFF
.,TRBV3-1/TRBV3-2,.,TRBJ1-5,TGTGCCAGCAGCCAGGGTACGCAGCCCCAGCATTTT,CASSQGTQPQHF
.,TRBV19,.,TRBJ1-1,TGTGCCAGTAGTATAGGGCTGATGAACACTGAAGCTTTCTTT,CASSIGLMNTEAFF
.,TRBV2,.,TRBJ1-5,TGTGCCAGCAGACTCGACGGGTACCATCAGCCCCAGCATTTT,CASRLDGYHQPQHF
.,TRBV7-6,.,TRBJ2-5,TGTGCCAGCAGCAACAGAAGGGGAGAGACCCAGTACTTC,CASSNRRGETQYF
.,TRBV7-9,.,TRBJ1-5,TGTGCCAGCAGCTTAGGGTTGGGAAGGTATCAGCCCCAGCATTTT,CASSLGLGRYQPQHF
.,TRBV24-1,.,TRBJ1-3,TGTGCCACCAGTGACAACGGAAACACCATATATTTT,CATSDNGNTIYF
.,TRBV5-1,few,TRBJ1-1,TGCGCCAGCAGCTTAGGATCCAACACTGAAGCTTTCTTT,CASSLGSNTEAFF
TRBD1,TRBV3-1/TRBV3-2,.,TRBJ2-2,TGTGCCAGCAAAACCTTACCGGGACAGGGGCGCGGGGAGCTGTTTTTT,CASKTLPGQGRGELFF
.,TRBV18,.,TRBJ2-1,TGTGCCAGCTCCCCCGGGACGAGTAATGAGCAGTTCTTC,CASSPGTSNEQFF
.,TRBV6-1,few,TRBJ2-3,TGTGCCAGCAGTGAGCTCAGGCCTAGCACAGATACGCAGTATTTT,CASSELRPSTDTQYF
TRBD1,TRBV6-6,.,TRBJ1-2,TGTGCCAGCAGTCCACAGGGGTCAGGGAACTATGGCTACACCTTC,CASSPQGSGNYGYTF
.,TRBV28,.,TRBJ1-6,TGTGCCAGCAGCTTGGGGGGGTCAGCTTTAAGGTCACCCCTCCACTTT,CASSLGGSALRSPLHF
TRBD1,TRBV18,.,TRBJ2-2,TGTGCCAGCTCGGCACAGGGGACCGACACCGGGGAGCTGTTTTTT,CASSAQGTDTGELFF
.,TRBV7-2,.,TRBJ1-3,TGTGCCAGCAGCGTCTCGACGGGGACAGGAAACACCATATATTTT,CASSVSTGTGNTIYF